Each of the 4 T cell receptor beta chains below was sequenced from the same sample in a study of T cells in women clearing cervical HPV infection. This table comes from immunoSEQ multiplex PCR, and its TCRdb copy is limited to in-frame clones, with some not included. The sample holds about 30,000 clones. What was sequenced was blood buffy coat. These receptors all stem from a woman between 18 and 75 years old with a cervical HPV16 infection that either progressed to CIN3+ or cleared (not recorded which).

For this clone: The read gets to within 3 residues of the CDR3 end, and the germline J gene fills in the rest. The chain couples TRBV5-6 to TRBJ1-2; a possible D gene is TRBD1 (5 bases). Germline CDR1 and CDR2: SGHDT and YYEEEE. The CDR3 covers 14 residues. CDR3 bases read: TGTGCCAGCAACCTAGACCTGGCAGGGAGCGGC. Translating gives CASNLDLAGSG. The full-length CDR3 reads as CASNLDLAGSGYTF.

Regarding this clone: Read coverage stops 3 residues before the CDR3 terminus; the germline J gene supplies the remainder. The chain recombines TRBV24-1 with TRBJ2-1; a possible D gene is TRBD2 (6 bases). Germline V CDR1 and CDR2: KGHDR, SFDVKD. CDR3 size: 13 residues. The ends were cut back, 11 bases at V and 3 bases at J, with 13 bases in the middle. CDR3 residues: CASGGANYNEQFF. Partial CDR3 DNA: TGTGCCAGCGGAGGGGCTAACTACAATGAG.

As regards this clone: Read data end 3 residues before the CDR3 end; the end is taken from the germline J gene. The chain joins TRBV19 to TRBJ2-6; TRBD1 matches at 9 bases. The CDR3 extends over 18 amino acids. The V gene's germline CDR1 is LNHDA and CDR2 SQIVND (reference sequence). J was trimmed by 4 bases and V by 3 bases; bases with no gene match: 10. CDR3 in amino acids: CASSMEGQGTSGANVLTF. CDR3 DNA, as far as it was read: TGTGCCAGTAGTATGGAGGGACAGGGAACCTCAGGGGCCAACGTC.

Concerning this clone itself: The CDR3 extends 3 residues past the end of the read, so its final part is completed from the germline J gene. The rearrangement links TRBV7-7 to TRBJ1-2; the D gene is possibly TRBD1 (5 bases). This CDR3 contains 14 residues. Germline V gene sequence: CDR1 SSHAT, CDR2 FNYEAQ (reference sequence). The CDR3 is CASSLDITSYDYTF. The CDR3 DNA, read in part, is TGTGCCAGCAGCTTGGACATTACCTCCTACGAC.